This TCR beta chain was observed in a study of blood T cell repertoires in COVID-19. Overall study context: Spain, Italy and the United States supplied samples that represented acute and convalescent COVID-19.

The CDR3 loop spans 17 amino acids. The trim removed 5 bases at V and 1 base at J, leaving 7 bases unmatched. Germline V gene sequence: CDR1 SGHAT, CDR2 FQNNGV. In the original processing: Reference gene primer amplification yielded estimated nucleated cell counts. This table comes from immunoSEQ multiplex PCR, and its TCRdb copy is limited to in-frame clones, with some not included. From that table come the V and J calls and clone size; the DNA was used to work out D and trimming. The table records roughly 40,000 clones, about nine tenths of them present only once. The clonotype comes from a man aged 65 to 79 with acute or convalescent COVID-19. Sequences were obtained from peripheral blood. J is TRBJ2-3 and V is TRBV11-2; TRBD2 aligns across 12 bases. The CDR3 reads CASSLRLAGEGTDTQYF. CDR3 coding DNA: TGTGCCAGCAGCCTCCGACTAGCGGGAGAGGGCACAGATACGCAGTATTTT.